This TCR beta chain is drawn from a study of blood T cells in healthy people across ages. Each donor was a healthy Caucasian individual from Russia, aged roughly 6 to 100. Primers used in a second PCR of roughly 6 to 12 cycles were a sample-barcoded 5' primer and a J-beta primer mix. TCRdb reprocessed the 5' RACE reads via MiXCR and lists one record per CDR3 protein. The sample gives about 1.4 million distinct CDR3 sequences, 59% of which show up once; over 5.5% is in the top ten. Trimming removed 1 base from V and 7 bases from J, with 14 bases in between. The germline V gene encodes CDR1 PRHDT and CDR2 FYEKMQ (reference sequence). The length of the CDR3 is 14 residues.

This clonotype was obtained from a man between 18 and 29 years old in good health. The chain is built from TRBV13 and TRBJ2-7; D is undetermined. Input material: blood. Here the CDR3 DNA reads TGTGCCAGCAGCTTAGTCCCCCATGGGTTGGAGCAGTACTTC. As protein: CASSLVPHGLEQYF.